Given below is one T cell receptor beta chain in context. V shed 3 bases, J shed 0 bases, and the junction held 1 base outside the gene matches. The CDR3 extends over 16 amino acids. In germline, CDR1 is SGHRS, CDR2 YFSETQ. TCRdb's copy holds only in-frame clones and misses some; the assay was immunoSEQ multiplex PCR. Counted here are 250,000 to 350,000 clones, about nine tenths occurring once; the ten biggest clones make up roughly 10%. The data are from a study of blood T cell repertoires in COVID-19. This chain connects TRBV5-1 to TRBJ2-2, with 11 bases aligning to TRBD1. The sequencing input was peripheral blood. This receptor was obtained from a woman aged 25 to 39 with COVID-19, enrolled during active disease. The CDR3 spells CASSWGQGANTGELFF. The CDR3 region has the DNA TGCGCCAGCAGCTGGGGACAGGGGGCGAACACCGGGGAGCTGTTTTTT.